The next 31 T cell receptor beta chains were all read from a single sample in a study of blood T cell repertoires in COVID-19. TCRdb's copy holds only in-frame clones and misses some; the assay was immunoSEQ multiplex PCR. Of roughly 140,000 clones listed, around nine tenths are singletons. The source material was peripheral blood. These receptors originate from a human donor in a cohort sampled during active COVID-19.

This sequence joins TRBV19 and TRBJ1-5; possibly TRBD1 for D (6 bases). The V end was cut by 3 bases, the J end by 3 bases, with 9 bases between. The germline CDR1 and CDR2 sequences are LNHDA and SQIVND (reference sequence). CDR3 length: 14 amino acids. CDR3 protein: CASSIQGFNQPQHF. The CDR3 DNA reads as TGTGCCAGTAGTATCCAGGGGTTCAATCAGCCCCAGCATTTT.

The chain joins TRBV28 to TRBJ2-7, with D perhaps matching TRBD2 (6 bases). In germline, CDR1 is MDHEN, CDR2 SYDVKM. Trimming left V 6 bases short and J 3 bases short, with 15 bases between. CDR3 length: 14 amino acids. This CDR3 is CASRPYLAIYEQYF. CDR3 DNA: TGTGCCAGCAGACCGTACCTAGCGATCTACGAGCAGTACTTC.

V is TRBV7-6 and J is TRBJ2-5; 7 positions agree with TRBD2. Germline V lookup: CDR1 SGHVS, CDR2 FNYEAQ. The CDR3 sequence is 15 residues long. J gave up 2 bases and V 0 bases, and 3 bases lay outside the gene matches. DNA of the CDR3: TGTGCCAGCAGCTTAGCGGGACTAACACAAGAGACCCAGTACTTC. Its translation: CASSLAGLTQETQYF.

The chain employs TRBV6-2 or TRBV6-3 and TRBJ2-7; a possible D gene is TRBD1 (5 bases). Germline V CDR1 and CDR2: MNHEY, SVGEGT. The CDR3 sequence is 16 residues long. V dropped 2 bases and J dropped 3 bases, with 17 bases sitting between them. This CDR3 reads CASSYPGYRTGYEQYF. CDR3 in DNA: TGTGCCAGCAGTTACCCAGGATACAGGACCGGCTACGAGCAGTACTTC.

V is TRBV4-3 and J is TRBJ2-1; possible D gene TRBD1, 6 bases. Trimming took off 3 bases at V and 2 bases at J, with 14 bases between the two ends. CDR3 length: 16 amino acids. In germline, CDR1 is LGHNA, CDR2 YSLEER. CDR3 coding DNA: TGCGCCAGCAGCCACGATTCCGGGACACCCTACAATGAGCAGTTCTTC. Amino acid sequence: CASSHDSGTPYNEQFF.

A few counts support this clone. The chain carries TRBV9 and TRBJ2-7; D is uncertain. CDR1 SGDLS and CDR2 YYNGEE come from the germline V gene. CDR3 length: 15 amino acids. V dropped 0 bases and J dropped 1 base, with 11 bases sitting between them. CDR3 nucleotides: TGTGCCAGCAGCGTAGGCGACCCCGGGTCCTACGAGCAGTACTTC. Protein: CASSVGDPGSYEQYF. The whole variable domain, filled in from reference TRBV9 and TRBJ2-7, reads DSGVTQTPKHLITATGQRVTLRCSPRSGDLSVYWYQQSLDQGLQFLIQYYNGEERAKGNILERFSAQQFPDLHSELNLSSLELGDSALYFCASSVGDPGSYEQYFGPGTRLTVT.

This clone was seen only once. The rearrangement uses TRBV18 and TRBJ1-2; 7 bases are shared with TRBD1. CDR3 length equals 14 residues. Germline V lookup: CDR1 KGHSH, CDR2 LQKENI. The trim removed 3 bases at V and 7 bases at J, leaving 8 bases unmatched. The chain's CDR3 is CASSPVNRGSGYTF. In nucleotides, the CDR3 is TGTGCCAGCTCACCCGTGAACAGGGGTAGTGGCTACACCTTC.

The chain combines TRBV27 with TRBJ2-7; TRBD1 matches at 9 bases. Germline loops: CDR1 MNHEY, CDR2 SMNVEV (reference sequence). This CDR3 spans 16 amino acids. The V gene end was trimmed by 5 bases and the J gene end by 3 bases; junction bases not matched to a gene: 11. The CDR3 nucleotides read TGTGCCAGCAGTCCAAGGGGAGGGACAGGGCTCTACGAGCAGTACTTC. Translating gives CASSPRGGTGLYEQYF.

The CDR3 nucleotides are TGTGCCAGCAGCCGACCGGGAAGCGAGCAGTACTTC. Residues: CASSRPGSEQYF. This rearrangement joins TRBV7-3 to TRBJ2-7; TRBD2 is a possible D gene (5 bases). Germline V gene sequence: CDR1 SGHTA, CDR2 FQGTGA. The V gene lost 5 bases and the J gene lost 6 bases, with 11 bases spanning the gap. This CDR3 spans 12 amino acids. The variable domain in full, with the rest retrieved from reference TRBV7-3 and TRBJ2-7, is GAGVSQTPSNKVTEKGKYVELRCDPISGHTALYWYRQSLGQGPEFLIYFQGTGAADDSGLPNDRFFAVRPEGSVSTLKIQRTERGDSAVYLCASSRPGSEQYFGPGTRLTVT.

The V and J genes are TRBV11-2 and TRBJ2-1, with 10 bases fitting TRBD2. CDR1 is SGHAT and CDR2 is FQNNGV in the germline V gene. Unmatched junction bases numbered 7, after V lost 5 bases and J lost 0 bases. This CDR3 is 17 amino acids long. The CDR3 loop reads CASSPRTSGYSYNEQFF. The CDR3 coding sequence is TGTGCCAGCAGCCCTCGGACTAGCGGATACTCCTACAATGAGCAGTTCTTC. Full variable domain (outside the CDR3, taken from reference TRBV11-2 and TRBJ2-1): EAGVAQSPRYKIIEKRQSVAFWCNPISGHATLYWYQQILGQGPKLLIQFQNNGVVDDSQLPKDRFSAERLKGVDSTLKIQPAKLEDSAVYLCASSPRTSGYSYNEQFFGPGTRLTVL.

V gene TRBV6-5 combines with J gene TRBJ1-2; D possibly corresponds to TRBD1 (5 bases). Germline CDR1 is MNHEY and CDR2 is SVGAGI. The CDR3 is made up of 13 amino acids. Trimming left V 3 bases short and J 8 bases short, with 13 bases between. The CDR3 sequence: CASSYRPGKGYTF. CDR3 sequence (DNA): TGTGCCAGCAGTTATAGACCAGGGAAGGGCTACACCTTC.

This sequence joins TRBV16 and TRBJ2-7; TRBD1 matches 9 bases. Per germline, CDR1 KGHSY and CDR2 FQNENV. J lost 3 bases, V lost 0 bases, and 3 bases had no gene match. This CDR3 contains 15 residues. The CDR3 DNA sequence: TGTGCCAGCAGCCAATCGGGACAGGGTAACTACGAGCAGTACTTC. Translation: CASSQSGQGNYEQYF.

This rearrangement joins TRBV30 to TRBJ1-1, with 11 bases identical to TRBD1. The CDR3 is 19 residues long. CDR1 and CDR2 (germline): GTSNPN, SVGIG (reference sequence). J was trimmed by 0 bases and V by 3 bases; bases with no gene match: 15. The CDR3 is CAWRKPPGTGGSLNTEAFF. As DNA, the CDR3 is TGTGCCTGGAGGAAACCTCCCGGGACAGGGGGTTCTTTGAACACTGAAGCTTTCTTT.

The rearrangement links TRBV10-1 to TRBJ2-1, with a tentative D call TRBD2 (6 bases). V was cut by 4 bases and J by 7 bases, with 17 bases left in between. Germline CDR1 WNHNN, CDR2 SYGVQD (reference sequence). The CDR3 loop spans 15 amino acids. CDR3 sequence (DNA): TGCGCCAGCAGTGCCCACGAAGGTGGGGGGAATGAGCAGTTCTTC. Amino acid sequence: CASSAHEGGGNEQFF.

The chain couples TRBV10-3 to TRBJ1-4; D uncertain. With 4 bases removed from V and 4 bases from J, the gap between germline ends came to 10 bases. Germline V gene sequence: CDR1 ENHRY, CDR2 SYGVKD. The CDR3 has 14 amino acids. The CDR3 sequence: CAISGGQDNEKLFF. In nucleotides, the CDR3 is TGTGCCATCAGTGGAGGGCAGGATAATGAAAAACTGTTTTTT.

The chain has TRBV19 and TRBJ2-2, with D maybe TRBD2 (6 bases). CDR1 and CDR2 (germline): LNHDA, SQIVND (reference sequence). V gave up 2 bases and J gave up 0 bases, with 10 bases separating them. CDR3 length: 16 amino acids. The CDR3 protein is CASSIRGLTNTGELFF. Here the CDR3 DNA reads TGTGCCAGTAGTATAAGAGGACTAACGAACACCGGGGAGCTGTTTTTT.

The V and J genes are TRBV10-3 and TRBJ2-3, with 12 bases that match TRBD2. The germline CDR1 and CDR2 sequences are ENHRY and SYGVKD. The CDR3 loop spans 14 amino acids. V was pared by 8 bases and J by 4 bases, with 4 bases of the junction left unmatched. CDR3 coding DNA: TGTGCCATCGCTAGCGGGGGGGCCTCAGATACGCAGTATTTT. It specifies CAIASGGASDTQYF.

J is TRBJ1-6 and V is TRBV7-9; the D is unclear. The CDR3 covers 14 residues. V was shortened by 5 bases and J by 0 bases, with 5 bases between the two germline ends. Germline V gives CDR1 SEHNR, CDR2 FQNEAQ (reference sequence). DNA of the CDR3: TGTGCCAGCAGCGTGAGCTCCTATAATTCACCCCTCCACTTT. Its protein product is CASSVSSYNSPLHF.

This chain uses TRBV28 with TRBJ2-1; a possible D gene is TRBD2 (6 bases). Germline V gene lookup returns CDR1 MDHEN and CDR2 SYDVKM. The V gene lost 5 bases and the J gene lost 7 bases, with 15 bases spanning the gap. The CDR3 sequence is 14 residues long. CDR3 coding DNA: TGTGCCAGCAGTCCCCCCGGAGGGCTTAATGAGCAGTTCTTC. Its translation: CASSPPGGLNEQFF.

The chain combines TRBV27 with TRBJ2-7, with TRBD1 matching over 12 bases. Germline V CDR1 and CDR2: MNHEY, SMNVEV (reference sequence). J lost 3 bases, V lost 8 bases, and 14 bases had no gene match. The CDR3 has 17 amino acids. Written as DNA, the CDR3 is TGTGCCAGCGGACCCGGGACAGGGGGCGCGGGATACTACGAGCAGTACTTC. Translating gives CASGPGTGGAGYYEQYF.

CDR3 nucleotides: TGCGCCAGCCTCGAGGGATTAGCGGTTGGGGAGACCCAGTACTTC. It yields the protein CASLEGLAVGETQYF. The V and J genes are TRBV5-1 and TRBJ2-5; perhaps TRBD2 as D (6 bases). Germline CDR1 reads SGHRS; CDR2 reads YFSETQ. The CDR3 runs to 15 residues. V shed 7 bases and J shed 5 bases, with 21 bases lying between them.

This clone has just one count. The CDR3 DNA reads TGTGCCAGCAGTTTTTTAGGGGGCTCGACTAATGAAAAACTGTTTTTT. This encodes CASSFLGGSTNEKLFF. The V and J genes are TRBV27 and TRBJ1-4, with 7 nucleotides matching TRBD1. V was clipped by 3 bases and J by 2 bases; unmatched bases: 6. CDR1 is MNHEY and CDR2 is SMNVEV in the germline V gene (reference sequence). The length of the CDR3 is 16 residues. The full variable domain, in which reference TRBV27 and TRBJ1-4 provide the parts outside the CDR3, is EAQVTQNPRYLITVTGKKLTVTCSQNMNHEYMSWYRQDPGLGLRQIYYSMNVEVTDKGDVPEGYKVSRKEKRNFPLILESPSPNQTSLYFCASSFLGGSTNEKLFFGSGTQLSVL.

This chain uses TRBV28 with TRBJ1-2, with 7 nucleotides matching TRBD1. This CDR3 region has 14 residues. The trim removed 6 bases at V and 8 bases at J, leaving 12 bases unmatched. Germline V CDR1 and CDR2: MDHEN, SYDVKM. CDR3 DNA sequence: TGTGCCAGCAGGCAAATAGACAGGGCGACAGGCTACACCTTC. Protein: CASRQIDRATGYTF.

Here the CDR3 DNA reads TGTGCCAGCAGGACAGAGCGGGGGGGAACCTACGAGCAGTACTTC. Protein sequence: CASRTERGGTYEQYF. The chain employs TRBV2 and TRBJ2-7; 10 nucleotides align to TRBD2. Per germline, CDR1 SNHLY and CDR2 FYNNEI. The V and J ends lost 6 bases and 2 bases, in that order; junction bases with no gene match: 7. This CDR3 contains 15 residues.

The V and J genes are TRBV11-2 and TRBJ2-3; 12 positions agree with TRBD2. After removal of 1 base from V and 5 bases from J, the junction contained 13 bases not matched to a gene. The germline V gene encodes CDR1 SGHAT and CDR2 FQNNGV. This CDR3 is 19 amino acids long. CDR3 loop: CASSLVRLAGGPRRDTQYF. Written as DNA, the CDR3 is TGTGCCAGCAGCTTAGTGAGGCTAGCGGGAGGGCCGAGGAGAGATACGCAGTATTTT.

The J gene is TRBJ2-7, the V gene TRBV5-4; 9 bases agree with TRBD1. Germline loops: CDR1 SGHNT, CDR2 YYREEE (reference sequence). The CDR3 covers 15 residues. V lost 0 bases and J lost 2; bases outside the gene matches: 3. Here the CDR3 DNA reads TGTGCCAGCAGCTTGGGGACAGGGGTCGCCTACGAGCAGTACTTC. Its protein is CASSLGTGVAYEQYF.

V and J are TRBV19 and TRBJ2-1; 8 bases are shared with TRBD1. This CDR3 is 16 amino acids long. Trimming cost V 3 bases and J 8 bases; bases outside gene matches: 12. Germline CDR1 and CDR2: LNHDA and SQIVND (reference sequence). CDR3 sequence (DNA): TGTGCCAGTAGTATCGGACAGGGTGGGCTTTTTCATGAGCAGTTCTTC. Protein product: CASSIGQGGLFHEQFF. The variable domain in full, with the rest retrieved from reference TRBV19 and TRBJ2-1, is DGGITQSPKYLFRKEGQNVTLSCEQNLNHDAMYWYRQDPGQGLRLIYYSQIVNDFQKGDIAEGYSVSREKKESFPLTVTSAQKNPTAFYLCASSIGQGGLFHEQFFGPGTRLTVL.

The chain is built from TRBV10-3 and TRBJ1-6; tentative D call: TRBD1 (6 bases). Germline CDR1 and CDR2: ENHRY and SYGVKD. V was clipped by 2 bases and J by 7 bases, with 9 bases between them. CDR3 size: 14 residues. CDR3 nucleotides: TGTGCCATCAGTGAGACAGGGTCCAATTCACCCCTCCACTTT. This codes for CAISETGSNSPLHF.

The J gene is TRBJ2-2, the V gene TRBV7-9; tentatively, D is TRBD1 (6 bases). Germline V gene sequence: CDR1 SEHNR, CDR2 FQNEAQ (reference sequence). This CDR3 spans 16 amino acids. V lost 5 bases to trimming and J lost 0 bases, with 13 bases between them. CDR3 in amino acids: CASSGEGHPNTGELFF. Here the CDR3 DNA reads TGTGCCAGCAGCGGAGAGGGACACCCGAACACCGGGGAGCTGTTTTTT.

CDR3 nucleotide sequence: TGCGCCAGCAGCTGGACCGGGACAGGGGGAATGAACACTGAAGCTTTCTTT. This encodes CASSWTGTGGMNTEAFF. This chain uses TRBV5-1 with TRBJ1-1; 11 positions agree with TRBD1. Germline values: CDR1 SGHRS, CDR2 YFSETQ. J gave up 0 bases and V 3 bases, and 7 bases lay outside the gene matches. The CDR3 has 17 amino acids.

This clone is categorized as medium-sized. The chain couples TRBV5-1 to TRBJ2-7, with D possibly being TRBD2 (5 bases). The V end lost 3 bases, the J end lost 6 bases, and 16 bases lay between the germline ends. The CDR3 totals 14 residues. Per germline, CDR1 SGHRS and CDR2 YFSETQ. As DNA, the CDR3 is TGCGCCAGCAGCTCACGGCCCGGACTGGGCGAGCAGTACTTC. It encodes CASSSRPGLGEQYF.